This T cell receptor (beta chain) was found in a study of neoadjuvant nivolumab and ipilimumab in lung cancer. General observations from the study: From pretherapy to surgery, tumor richness and clonality rose with dual therapy.

This clone occurred once. What it binds is not known. Some clones are missing from TCRdb's copy, which holds only in-frame ones; the method was immunoSEQ multiplex PCR. This sample carries 44,000 or so clones, roughly 89% of them seen once, and the ten largest clones take around 3.6%. The sequencing here drew on blood, taken before neoadjuvant nivolumab, alone or with ipilimumab. This sequence originates from an adult with non-small cell lung cancer. Some clones in this sample may be carry-over from other donors' samples.

The CDR3 sequence: CASSPSLREGTGELFF. Here the CDR3 DNA reads TGTGCCAGCAGCCCCTCGTTGCGGGAGGGCACCGGGGAGCTGTTTTTT. This sequence joins TRBV7-9 and TRBJ2-2; 9 bases line up with TRBD2. J was trimmed by 4 bases and V by 5 bases; bases with no gene match: 8. This CDR3 is 16 amino acids long. CDR1 and CDR2 from the germline V gene are SEHNR and FQNEAQ (reference sequence).